Listed here are 2 T cell receptor beta chains from one sample, sequenced in a study of blood T cells in healthy people across ages. Primers used in a second PCR of roughly 6 to 12 cycles were a sample-barcoded 5' primer and a J-beta primer mix. TCRdb reprocessed the 5' RACE reads via MiXCR and lists one record per CDR3 protein. The sample consists of about 1.5 million distinct CDR3 sequences, approximately 43% of them appearing once. The specimen was blood. These receptors all come from a young woman in good health.

This sequence joins TRBV5-1 and TRBJ2-3; 11 nucleotides align to TRBD2. V lost 4 bases to trimming and J lost 5 bases; unmatched junction nucleotides: 6. There are 15 residues in the CDR3. CDR1 and CDR2 (germline): SGHRS, YFSETQ. For the CDR3, the DNA is TGCGCCAGCAGCCGTAGCGGGAGGGCGGTAGATACGCAGTATTTT. It is translated as CASSRSGRAVDTQYF.

The J gene is TRBJ2-3, the V gene TRBV12-3 or TRBV12-4; D remains unclear. The CDR3 has 15 residues. V was pared by 3 bases and J by 0 bases, with 10 bases between. This CDR3 reads CASSFISSSTDTQYF. The CDR3 nucleotides read TGTGCCAGCAGTTTCATATCTTCTAGCACAGATACGCAGTATTTT.